Listed below are T cell receptor beta chains from one sample, sequenced in a study of blood T cell repertoires in COVID-19. Assay used: immunoSEQ multiplex PCR; TCRdb lists only in-frame clones, some missing. The profile shows some 150,000 clones, under 90% of them singletons. Sequenced material: peripheral blood. All receptors derive from a woman between 65 and 79 years old with COVID-19, enrolled during active disease. CDR3s include the opening cysteine and the closing phenylalanine or tryptophan. A D gene is named only where the DNA matches it firmly.

d_call	v_call	j_call	cdr3_aa	cdr3_nt
TRBD2	TRBV7-8	TRBJ2-1	CASSQGPSGNFYNEQFF	TGTGCCAGCAGCCAAGGGCCTAGCGGGAACTTCTACAATGAGCAGTTCTTC
TRBD1	TRBV6-5	TRBJ2-1	CASRQGGNNEQFF	TGTGCCAGCCGACAGGGGGGTAACAATGAGCAGTTCTTC
NA	TRBV5-4	TRBJ2-2	CASSLVDSGELFF	TGTGCCAGCAGCTTAGTGGACAGCGGGGAGCTGTTTTTT
TRBD1	TRBV24-1	TRBJ1-5	CATSDSTGGNQPQHF	TGTGCCACCAGTGACTCGACAGGGGGTAATCAGCCCCAGCATTTT
NA	TRBV24-1	TRBJ1-4	CATSDTGPSGTNEKLFF	TGTGCCACCAGTGACACCGGTCCATCCGGGACTAATGAAAAACTGTTTTTT
NA	TRBV19	TRBJ1-1	CASTLRGKGNTEAFF	TGTGCCAGTACCCTAAGGGGAAAGGGGAACACTGAAGCTTTCTTT
NA	TRBV24-1	TRBJ2-3	CATSVPGSTYTDTQYF	TGTGCCACCAGTGTACCGGGGTCCACCTACACAGATACGCAGTATTTT
NA	TRBV6-5	TRBJ1-5	CASSLSSTDQPQHF	TGTGCCAGCAGTCTATCGTCAACAGATCAGCCCCAGCATTTT
NA	TRBV28	TRBJ2-2	CASKDRTNTGELFF	TGTGCCAGCAAAGACAGGACGAACACCGGGGAGCTGTTTTTT
NA	TRBV12-3/TRBV12-4	TRBJ1-1	CASSLQGGTEAFF	TGTGCCAGCTCCCTCCAAGGAGGAACTGAAGCTTTCTTT
NA	TRBV12-3/TRBV12-4	TRBJ2-1	CASGSTRGNEQFF	TGTGCCAGCGGGTCCACACGAGGGAATGAGCAGTTCTTC